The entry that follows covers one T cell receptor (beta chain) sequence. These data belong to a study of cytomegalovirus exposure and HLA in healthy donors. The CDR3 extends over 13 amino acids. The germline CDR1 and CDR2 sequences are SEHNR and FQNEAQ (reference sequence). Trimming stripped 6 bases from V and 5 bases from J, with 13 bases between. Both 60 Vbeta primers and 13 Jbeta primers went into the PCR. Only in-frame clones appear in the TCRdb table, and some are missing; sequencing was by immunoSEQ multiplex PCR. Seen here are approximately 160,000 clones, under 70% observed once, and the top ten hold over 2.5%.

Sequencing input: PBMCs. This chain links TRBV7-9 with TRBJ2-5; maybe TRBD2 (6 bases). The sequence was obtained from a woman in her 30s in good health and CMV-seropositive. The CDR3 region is CASREVGRETQYF. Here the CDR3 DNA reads TGTGCCAGCAGAGAGGTGGGGAGGGAGACCCAGTACTTC.